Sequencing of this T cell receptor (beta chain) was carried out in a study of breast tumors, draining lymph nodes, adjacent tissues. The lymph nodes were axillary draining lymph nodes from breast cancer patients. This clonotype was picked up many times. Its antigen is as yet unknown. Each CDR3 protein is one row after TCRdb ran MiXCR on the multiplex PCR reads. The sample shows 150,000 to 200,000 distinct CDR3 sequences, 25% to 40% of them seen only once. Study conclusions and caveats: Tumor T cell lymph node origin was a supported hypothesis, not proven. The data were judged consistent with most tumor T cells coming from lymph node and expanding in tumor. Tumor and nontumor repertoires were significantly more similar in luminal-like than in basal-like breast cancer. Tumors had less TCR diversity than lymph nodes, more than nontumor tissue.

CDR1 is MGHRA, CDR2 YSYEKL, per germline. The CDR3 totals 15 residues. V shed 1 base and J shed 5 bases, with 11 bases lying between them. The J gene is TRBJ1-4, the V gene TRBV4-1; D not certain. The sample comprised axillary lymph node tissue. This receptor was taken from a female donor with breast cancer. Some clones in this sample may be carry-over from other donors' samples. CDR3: CASSQVYGRNEKLFF. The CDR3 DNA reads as TGCGCCAGCAGCCAAGTTTACGGAAGAAATGAAAAACTGTTTTTT.